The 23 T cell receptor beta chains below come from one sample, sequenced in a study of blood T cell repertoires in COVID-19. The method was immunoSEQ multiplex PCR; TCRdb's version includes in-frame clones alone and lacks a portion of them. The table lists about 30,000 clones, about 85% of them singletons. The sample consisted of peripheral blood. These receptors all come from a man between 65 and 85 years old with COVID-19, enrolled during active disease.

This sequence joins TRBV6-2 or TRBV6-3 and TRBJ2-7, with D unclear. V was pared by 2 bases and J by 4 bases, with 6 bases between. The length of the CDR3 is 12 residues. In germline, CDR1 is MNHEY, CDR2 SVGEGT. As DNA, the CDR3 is TGTGCCAGCAGTTACGACATATACGAGCAGTACTTC. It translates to CASSYDIYEQYF.

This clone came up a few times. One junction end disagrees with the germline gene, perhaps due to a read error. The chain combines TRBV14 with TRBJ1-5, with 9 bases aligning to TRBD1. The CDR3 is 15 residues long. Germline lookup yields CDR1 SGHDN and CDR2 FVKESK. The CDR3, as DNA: TGTGCCAGCAGTCAGCATGGACAGGGGAATCGGCCCCAGCATTTT. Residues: CASSQHGQGNRPQHF.

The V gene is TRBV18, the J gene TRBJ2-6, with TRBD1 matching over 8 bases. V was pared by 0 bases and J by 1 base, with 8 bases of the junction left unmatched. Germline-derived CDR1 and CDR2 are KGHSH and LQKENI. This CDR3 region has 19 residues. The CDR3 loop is CASSPPQGARGSGANVLTF. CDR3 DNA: TGTGCCAGCTCACCACCGCAGGGGGCGAGAGGTTCTGGGGCCAACGTCCTGACTTTC.

Here the CDR3 DNA reads TGTGCCAGCAGTTTATCCCCTGGGGCTCCCCTCTACAATGAGCAGTTCTTC. Amino acids: CASSLSPGAPLYNEQFF. This chain uses TRBV28 with TRBJ2-1, with D maybe TRBD1 (5 bases). The V and J ends lost 1 base and 3 bases respectively, with 16 bases between them. The CDR3 extends over 17 amino acids. Germline loops: CDR1 MDHEN, CDR2 SYDVKM.

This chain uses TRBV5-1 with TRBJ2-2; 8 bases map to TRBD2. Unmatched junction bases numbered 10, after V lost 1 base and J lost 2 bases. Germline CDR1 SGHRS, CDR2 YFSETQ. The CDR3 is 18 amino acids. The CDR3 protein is CASSLPRLAGANTGELFF. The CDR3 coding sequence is TGCGCCAGCAGCTTGCCGAGGCTAGCGGGCGCTAACACCGGGGAGCTGTTTTTT.

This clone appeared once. This chain's CDR3 is CASSPLTALSNQPQHF. The CDR3 DNA is TGCGCCAGCAGCCCCCTGACAGCCCTTAGCAATCAGCCCCAGCATTTT. This chain uses TRBV4-3 with TRBJ1-5; the D gene is possibly TRBD1 (5 bases). Between the trimmed V and J ends, which lost 4 bases and 0 bases, there was a span of 13 bases. The CDR3 runs to 16 residues. CDR1 and CDR2 from the germline V gene are LGHNA and YSLEER.

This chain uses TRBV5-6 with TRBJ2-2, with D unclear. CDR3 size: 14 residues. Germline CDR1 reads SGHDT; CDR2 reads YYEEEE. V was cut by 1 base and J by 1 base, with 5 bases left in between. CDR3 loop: CASSLSGNTGELFF. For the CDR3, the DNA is TGTGCCAGCAGCTTGTCGGGGAACACCGGGGAGCTGTTTTTT.

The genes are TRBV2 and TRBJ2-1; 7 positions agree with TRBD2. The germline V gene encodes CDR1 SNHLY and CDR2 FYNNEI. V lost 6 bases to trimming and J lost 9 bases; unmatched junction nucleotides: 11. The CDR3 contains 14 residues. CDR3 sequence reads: CASRDTTSTGEQFF. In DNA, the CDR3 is TGTGCCAGCAGGGACACGACTAGCACTGGTGAGCAGTTCTTC.

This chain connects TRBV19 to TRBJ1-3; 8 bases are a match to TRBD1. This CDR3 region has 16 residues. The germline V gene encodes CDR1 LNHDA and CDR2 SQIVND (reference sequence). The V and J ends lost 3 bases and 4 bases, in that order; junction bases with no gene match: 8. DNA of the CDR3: TGTGCCAGTAGTATCTCGGGCAGGGGGCCCGGAAACACCATATATTTT. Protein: CASSISGRGPGNTIYF.

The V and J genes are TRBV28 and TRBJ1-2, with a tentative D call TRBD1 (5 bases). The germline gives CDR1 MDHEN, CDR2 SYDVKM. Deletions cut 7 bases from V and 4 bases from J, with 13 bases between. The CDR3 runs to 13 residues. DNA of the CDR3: TGTGCCAGCACGCTGGGCGGGGCCTATGGCTACACCTTC. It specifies CASTLGGAYGYTF.

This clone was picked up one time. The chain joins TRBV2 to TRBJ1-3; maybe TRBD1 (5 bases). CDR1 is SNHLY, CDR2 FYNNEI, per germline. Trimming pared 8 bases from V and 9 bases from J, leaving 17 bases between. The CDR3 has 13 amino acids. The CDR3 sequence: CASLVGGIPTIYF. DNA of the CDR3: TGTGCCAGCCTCGTCGGGGGGATCCCCACCATATATTTT.

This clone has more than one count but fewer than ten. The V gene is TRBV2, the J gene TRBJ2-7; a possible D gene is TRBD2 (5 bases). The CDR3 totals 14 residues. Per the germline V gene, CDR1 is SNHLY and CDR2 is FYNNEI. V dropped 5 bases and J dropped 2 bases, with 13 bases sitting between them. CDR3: CASSSQPTTYEQYF. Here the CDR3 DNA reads TGTGCCAGCAGTTCACAGCCGACTACCTACGAGCAGTACTTC. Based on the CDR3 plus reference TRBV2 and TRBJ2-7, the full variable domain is EPEVTQTPSHQVTQMGQEVILRCVPISNHLYFYWYRQILGQKVEFLVSFYNNEISEKSEIFDDQFSVERPDGSNFTLKIRSTKLEDSAMYFCASSSQPTTYEQYFGPGTRLTVT.

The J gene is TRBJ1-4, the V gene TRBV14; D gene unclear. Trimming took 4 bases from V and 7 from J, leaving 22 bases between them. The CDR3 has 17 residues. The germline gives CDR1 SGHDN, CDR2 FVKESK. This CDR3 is CASSPSLGRENGEKLFF. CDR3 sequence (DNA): TGTGCCAGCAGCCCTTCCCTGGGGAGAGAGAATGGTGAAAAACTGTTTTTT.

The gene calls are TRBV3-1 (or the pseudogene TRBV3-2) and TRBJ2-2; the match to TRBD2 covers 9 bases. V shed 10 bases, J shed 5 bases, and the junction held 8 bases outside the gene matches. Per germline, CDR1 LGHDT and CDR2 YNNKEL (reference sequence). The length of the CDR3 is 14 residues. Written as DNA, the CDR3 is TGTGCCACGGAGCGGGGGGCGAGTACCGGGGAGCTGTTTTTT. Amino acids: CATERGASTGELFF.

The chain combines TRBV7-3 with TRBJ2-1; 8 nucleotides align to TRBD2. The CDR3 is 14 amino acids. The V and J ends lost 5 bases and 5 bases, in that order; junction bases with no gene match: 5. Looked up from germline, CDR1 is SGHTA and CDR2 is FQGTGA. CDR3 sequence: CASSTSGGNNEQFF. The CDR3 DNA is TGTGCCAGCAGCACTAGCGGCGGGAACAATGAGCAGTTCTTC.

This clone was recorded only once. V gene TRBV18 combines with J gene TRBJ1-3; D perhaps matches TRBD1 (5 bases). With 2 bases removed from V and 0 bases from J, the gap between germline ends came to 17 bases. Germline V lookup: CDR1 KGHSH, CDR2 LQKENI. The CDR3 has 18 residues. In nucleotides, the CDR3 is TGTGCCAGCTCACCAATTTACACGACAGAAAGCTCTGGAAACACCATATATTTT. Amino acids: CASSPIYTTESSGNTIYF.

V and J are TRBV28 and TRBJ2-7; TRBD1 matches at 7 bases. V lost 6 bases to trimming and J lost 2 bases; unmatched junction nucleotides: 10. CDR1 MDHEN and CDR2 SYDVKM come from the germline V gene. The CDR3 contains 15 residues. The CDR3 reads CASSTDRLIAYEQYF. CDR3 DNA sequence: TGTGCCAGCAGCACGGACAGGTTGATCGCCTACGAGCAGTACTTC.

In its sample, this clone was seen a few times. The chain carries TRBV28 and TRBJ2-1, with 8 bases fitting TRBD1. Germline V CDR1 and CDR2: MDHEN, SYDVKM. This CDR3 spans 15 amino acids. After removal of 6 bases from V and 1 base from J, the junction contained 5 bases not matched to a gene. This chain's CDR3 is CASRRRTGSYNEQFF. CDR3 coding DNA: TGTGCCAGCAGACGTCGGACAGGGTCCTACAATGAGCAGTTCTTC.

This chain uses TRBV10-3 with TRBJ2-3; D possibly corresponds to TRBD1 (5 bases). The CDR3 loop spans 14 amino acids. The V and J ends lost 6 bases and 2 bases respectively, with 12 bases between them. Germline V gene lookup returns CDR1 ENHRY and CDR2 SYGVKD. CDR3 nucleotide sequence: TGTGCCATCAGCCGACAGCTGAACACAGATACGCAGTATTTT. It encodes CAISRQLNTDTQYF.

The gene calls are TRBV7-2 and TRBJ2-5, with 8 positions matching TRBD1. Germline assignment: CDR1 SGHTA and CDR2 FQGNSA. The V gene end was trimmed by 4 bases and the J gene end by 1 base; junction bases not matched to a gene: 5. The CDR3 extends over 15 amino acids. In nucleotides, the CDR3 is TGTGCCAGCAGCTCGACCGGGACAGGCCAAGAGACCCAGTACTTC. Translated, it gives CASSSTGTGQETQYF.

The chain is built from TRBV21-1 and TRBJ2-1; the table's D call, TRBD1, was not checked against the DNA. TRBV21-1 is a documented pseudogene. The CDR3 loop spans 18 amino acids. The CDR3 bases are TGTGCCAGCAGCAAAGAGGGCCCTACAGGGTTGGGGTACAATGAGCAGTTCTTC. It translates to CASSKEGPTGLGYNEQFF.

The CDR3 DNA is TGTGCCAGCAGCCAATATGAGGGCACTGAAGCTTTCTTT. Protein: CASSQYEGTEAFF. The chain has TRBV7-3 and TRBJ1-1; unclear D gene. The V end lost 5 bases, the J end lost 4 bases, and 11 bases lay between the germline ends. Germline loops: CDR1 SGHTA, CDR2 FQGTGA. This CDR3 is built from 13 residues.

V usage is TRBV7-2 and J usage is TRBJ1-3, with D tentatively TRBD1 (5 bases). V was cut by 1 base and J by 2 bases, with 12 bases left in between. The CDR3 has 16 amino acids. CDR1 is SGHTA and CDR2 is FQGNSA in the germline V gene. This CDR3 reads CASSLVGTGTGNTIYF. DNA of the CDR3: TGTGCCAGCAGCTTAGTAGGCACAGGAACTGGAAACACCATATATTTT.